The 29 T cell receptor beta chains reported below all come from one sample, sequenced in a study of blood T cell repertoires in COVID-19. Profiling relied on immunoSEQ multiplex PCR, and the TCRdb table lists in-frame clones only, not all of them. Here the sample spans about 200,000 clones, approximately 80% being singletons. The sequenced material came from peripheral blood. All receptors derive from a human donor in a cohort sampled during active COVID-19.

The CDR3 sequence: CAISDREGHIQYF. The CDR3 coding sequence is TGTGCCATCAGTGACAGGGAAGGACACATTCAGTACTTC. The chain joins TRBV10-3 to TRBJ2-4; tentatively, D is TRBD1 (5 bases). The CDR3 extends over 13 amino acids. V lost 3 bases and J 8 bases, leaving 11 bases between the germline ends. Germline assignment: CDR1 ENHRY and CDR2 SYGVKD.

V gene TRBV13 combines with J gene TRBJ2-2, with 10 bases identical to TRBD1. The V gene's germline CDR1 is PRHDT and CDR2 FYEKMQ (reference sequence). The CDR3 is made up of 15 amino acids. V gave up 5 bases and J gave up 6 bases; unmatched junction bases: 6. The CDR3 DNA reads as TGTGCCAGCAGCCCGGACAGGGGGGGATCCGGGGAGCTGTTTTTT. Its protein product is CASSPDRGGSGELFF.

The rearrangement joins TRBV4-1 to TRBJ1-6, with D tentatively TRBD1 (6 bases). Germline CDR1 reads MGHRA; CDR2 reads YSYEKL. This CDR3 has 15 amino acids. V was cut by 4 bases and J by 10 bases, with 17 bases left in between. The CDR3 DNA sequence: TGCGCCAGCAGCCCCGCCCCCGAAAGGGGGTCACCCCTCCACTTT. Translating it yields CASSPAPERGSPLHF.

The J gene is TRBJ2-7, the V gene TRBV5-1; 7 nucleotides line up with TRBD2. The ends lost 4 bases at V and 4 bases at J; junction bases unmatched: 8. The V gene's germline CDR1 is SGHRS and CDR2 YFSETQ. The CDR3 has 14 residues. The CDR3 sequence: CASSVSGNRYEQYF. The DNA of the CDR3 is TGCGCCAGCAGCGTAAGCGGGAATAGGTACGAGCAGTACTTC. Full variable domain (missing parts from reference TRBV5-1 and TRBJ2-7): KAGVTQTPRYLIKTRGQQVTLSCSPISGHRSVSWYQQTPGQGLQFLFEYFSETQRNKGNFPGRFSGRQFSNSRSEMNVSTLELGDSALYLCASSVSGNRYEQYFGPGTRLTVT.

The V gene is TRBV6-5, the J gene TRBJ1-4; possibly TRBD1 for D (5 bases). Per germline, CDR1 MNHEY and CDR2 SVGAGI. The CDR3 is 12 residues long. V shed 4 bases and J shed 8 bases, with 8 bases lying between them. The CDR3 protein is CASSWGGEKLFF. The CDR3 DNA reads TGTGCCAGCAGTTGGGGCGGCGAAAAACTGTTTTTT.

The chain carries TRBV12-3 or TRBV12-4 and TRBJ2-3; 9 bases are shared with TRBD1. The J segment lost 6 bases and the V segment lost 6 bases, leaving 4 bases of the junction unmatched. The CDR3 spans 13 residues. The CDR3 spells CASRPDRGDTQYF. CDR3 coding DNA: TGTGCCAGCAGACCGGACAGGGGTGATACGCAGTATTTT.

The CDR3 bases are TGTGCCAGCAGCCTAGGGACAGGGATCAACGGCTACACCTTC. Translating gives CASSLGTGINGYTF. The chain combines TRBV4-2 with TRBJ1-2, with 9 bases lining up with TRBD1. V shed 4 bases and J 8 bases; nucleotides not matched to a gene: 8. The CDR3 sequence is 14 residues long. Germline lookup yields CDR1 LGHNA and CDR2 YNFKEQ.

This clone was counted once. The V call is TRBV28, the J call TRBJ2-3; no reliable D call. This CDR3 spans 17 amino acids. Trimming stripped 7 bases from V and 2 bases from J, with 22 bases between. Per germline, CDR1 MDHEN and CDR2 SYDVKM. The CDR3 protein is CASITKGPAGPTDTQYF. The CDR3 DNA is TGTGCCAGCATCACTAAAGGTCCAGCCGGCCCCACAGATACGCAGTATTTT.

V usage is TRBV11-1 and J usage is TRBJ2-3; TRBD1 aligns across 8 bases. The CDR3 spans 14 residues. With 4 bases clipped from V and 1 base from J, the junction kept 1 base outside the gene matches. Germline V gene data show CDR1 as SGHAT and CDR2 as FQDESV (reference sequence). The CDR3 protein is CASSSDRGTDTQYF. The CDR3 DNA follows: TGTGCCAGCAGCTCGGACAGGGGCACAGATACGCAGTATTTT.

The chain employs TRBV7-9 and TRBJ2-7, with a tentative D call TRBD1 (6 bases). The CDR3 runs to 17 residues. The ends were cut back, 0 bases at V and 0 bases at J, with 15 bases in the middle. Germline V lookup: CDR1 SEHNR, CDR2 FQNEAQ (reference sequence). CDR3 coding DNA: TGTGCCAGCAGCTTAGCGGCACAGGGCCCTTACTCCTACGAGCAGTACTTC. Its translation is CASSLAAQGPYSYEQYF.

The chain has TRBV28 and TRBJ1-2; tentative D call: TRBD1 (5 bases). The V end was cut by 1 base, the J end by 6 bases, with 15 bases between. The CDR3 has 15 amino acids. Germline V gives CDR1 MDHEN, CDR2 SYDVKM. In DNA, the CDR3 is TGTGCCAGCAGTTTATTGCTGGGGGGAAGGCATGGCTACACCTTC. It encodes CASSLLLGGRHGYTF.

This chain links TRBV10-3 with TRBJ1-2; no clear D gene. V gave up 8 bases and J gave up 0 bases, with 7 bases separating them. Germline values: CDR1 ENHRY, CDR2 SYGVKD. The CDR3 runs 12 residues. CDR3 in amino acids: CAIEGSNYGYTF. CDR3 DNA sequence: TGTGCCATCGAGGGTTCTAACTATGGCTACACCTTC.

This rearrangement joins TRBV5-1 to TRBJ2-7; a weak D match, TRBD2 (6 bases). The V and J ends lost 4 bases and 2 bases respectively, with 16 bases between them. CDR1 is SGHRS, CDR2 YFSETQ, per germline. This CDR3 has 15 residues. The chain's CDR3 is CASSPGGSTTYEQYF. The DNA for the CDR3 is TGCGCCAGCAGCCCTGGGGGGTCAACAACCTACGAGCAGTACTTC.

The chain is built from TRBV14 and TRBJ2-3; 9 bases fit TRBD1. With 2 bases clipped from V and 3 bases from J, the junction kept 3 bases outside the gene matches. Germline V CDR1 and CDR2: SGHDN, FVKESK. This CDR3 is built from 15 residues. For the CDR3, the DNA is TGTGCCAGCAGCCAATACAGGGGGCTGACAGATACGCAGTATTTT. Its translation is CASSQYRGLTDTQYF.

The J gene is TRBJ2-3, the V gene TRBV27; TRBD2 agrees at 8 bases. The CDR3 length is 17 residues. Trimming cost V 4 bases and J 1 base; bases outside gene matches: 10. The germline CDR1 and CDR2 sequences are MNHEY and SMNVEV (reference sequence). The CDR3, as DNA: TGTGCCAGCAGTTCCCGGGGGGGAGCGGGAGGCACAGATACGCAGTATTTT. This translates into CASSSRGGAGGTDTQYF.

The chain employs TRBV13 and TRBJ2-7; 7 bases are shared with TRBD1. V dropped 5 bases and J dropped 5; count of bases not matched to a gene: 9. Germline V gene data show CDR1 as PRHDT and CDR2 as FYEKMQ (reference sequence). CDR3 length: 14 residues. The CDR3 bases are TGTGCCAGCAGCCCACAGGGGTACTTAGACGAGCAGTACTTC. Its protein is CASSPQGYLDEQYF.

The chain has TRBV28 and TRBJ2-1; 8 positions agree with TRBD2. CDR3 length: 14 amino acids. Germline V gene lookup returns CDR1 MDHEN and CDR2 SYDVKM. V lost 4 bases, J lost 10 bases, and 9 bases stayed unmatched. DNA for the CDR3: TGTGCCAGCAGTTACACACGAGGCGGGAGGGAGCAGTTCTTC. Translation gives CASSYTRGGREQFF.

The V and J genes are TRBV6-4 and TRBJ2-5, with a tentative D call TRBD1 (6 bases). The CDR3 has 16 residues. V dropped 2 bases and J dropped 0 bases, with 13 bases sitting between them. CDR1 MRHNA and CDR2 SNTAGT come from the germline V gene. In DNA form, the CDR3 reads TGTGCCAGCAGTGACGCGGACAGAGGGTACCAAGAGACCCAGTACTTC. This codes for CASSDADRGYQETQYF.

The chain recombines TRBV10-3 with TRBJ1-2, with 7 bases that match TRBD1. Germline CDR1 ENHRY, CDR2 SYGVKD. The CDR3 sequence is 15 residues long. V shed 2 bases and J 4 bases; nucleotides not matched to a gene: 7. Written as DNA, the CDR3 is TGTGCCATCAGTGAGGCCCGGGACAGCTCCTATGGCTACACCTTC. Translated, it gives CAISEARDSSYGYTF.

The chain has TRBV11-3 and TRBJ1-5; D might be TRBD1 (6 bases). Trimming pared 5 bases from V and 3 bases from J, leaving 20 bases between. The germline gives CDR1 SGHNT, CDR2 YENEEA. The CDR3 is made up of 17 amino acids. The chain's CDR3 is CASSPLAGGALNQPQHF. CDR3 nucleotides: TGTGCCAGCAGCCCACTTGCCGGGGGGGCCCTCAATCAGCCCCAGCATTTT.

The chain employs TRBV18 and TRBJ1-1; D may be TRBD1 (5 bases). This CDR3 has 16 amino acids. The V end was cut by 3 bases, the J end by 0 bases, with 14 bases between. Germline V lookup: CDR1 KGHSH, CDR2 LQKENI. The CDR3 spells CASSPFGGSMNTEAFF. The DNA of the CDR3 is TGTGCCAGCTCACCGTTTGGGGGGAGCATGAACACTGAAGCTTTCTTT.

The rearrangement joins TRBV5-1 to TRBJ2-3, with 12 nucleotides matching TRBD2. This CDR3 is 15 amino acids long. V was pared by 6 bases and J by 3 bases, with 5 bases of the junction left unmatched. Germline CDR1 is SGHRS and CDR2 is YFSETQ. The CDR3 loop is CASISGLAGTDTQYF. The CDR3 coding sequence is TGCGCCAGCATCTCTGGACTAGCGGGAACAGATACGCAGTATTTT. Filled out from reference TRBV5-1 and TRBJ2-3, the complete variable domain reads KAGVTQTPRYLIKTRGQQVTLSCSPISGHRSVSWYQQTPGQGLQFLFEYFSETQRNKGNFPGRFSGRQFSNSRSEMNVSTLELGDSALYLCASISGLAGTDTQYFGPGTRLTVL.

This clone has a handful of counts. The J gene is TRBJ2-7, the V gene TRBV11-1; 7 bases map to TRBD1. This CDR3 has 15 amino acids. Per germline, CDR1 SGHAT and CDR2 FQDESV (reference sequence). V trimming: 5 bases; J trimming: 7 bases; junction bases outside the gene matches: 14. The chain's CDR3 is CASSTTRNRGREQYF. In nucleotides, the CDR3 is TGTGCCAGCAGCACGACCCGAAACAGGGGAAGGGAGCAGTACTTC.

DNA for the CDR3: TGTGCCAGCAGTTACCTAGCGGGGGTTTATAATTCACCCCTCCACTTT. This sequence encodes CASSYLAGVYNSPLHF. V gene TRBV6-5 combines with J gene TRBJ1-6; D possibly corresponds to TRBD1 (5 bases). The germline V and J ends were trimmed by 2 bases and 4 bases, with 12 bases remaining between them. The CDR3 is made up of 16 amino acids. Germline CDR1 and CDR2: MNHEY and SVGAGI.

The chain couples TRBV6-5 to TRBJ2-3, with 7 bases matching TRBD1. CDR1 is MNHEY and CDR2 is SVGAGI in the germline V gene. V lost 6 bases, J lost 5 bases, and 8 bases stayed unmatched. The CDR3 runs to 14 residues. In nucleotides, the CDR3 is TGTGCCAGCAGACCCCCCGACAGGGTAGATACGCAGTATTTT. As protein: CASRPPDRVDTQYF.

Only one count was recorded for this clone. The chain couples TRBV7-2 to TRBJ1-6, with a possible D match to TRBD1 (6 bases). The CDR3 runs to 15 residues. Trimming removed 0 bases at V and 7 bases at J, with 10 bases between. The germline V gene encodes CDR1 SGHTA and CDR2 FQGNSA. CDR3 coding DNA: TGTGCCAGCAGCTTAGCCGACAGGACGAATTCACCCCTCCACTTT. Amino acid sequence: CASSLADRTNSPLHF.

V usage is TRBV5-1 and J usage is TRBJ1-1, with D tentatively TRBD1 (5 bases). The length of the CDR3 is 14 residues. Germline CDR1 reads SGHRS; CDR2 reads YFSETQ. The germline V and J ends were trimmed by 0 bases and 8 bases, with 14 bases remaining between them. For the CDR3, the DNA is TGCGCCAGCAGCTTGGTTTCTGCAGGGATCGAAGCTTTCTTT. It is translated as CASSLVSAGIEAFF.

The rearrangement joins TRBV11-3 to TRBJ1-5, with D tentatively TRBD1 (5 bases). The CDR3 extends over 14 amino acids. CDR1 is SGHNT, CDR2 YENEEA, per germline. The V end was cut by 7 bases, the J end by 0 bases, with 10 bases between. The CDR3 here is CASTGRGSNQPQHF. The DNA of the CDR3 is TGTGCCAGCACCGGTAGGGGTAGCAATCAGCCCCAGCATTTT.

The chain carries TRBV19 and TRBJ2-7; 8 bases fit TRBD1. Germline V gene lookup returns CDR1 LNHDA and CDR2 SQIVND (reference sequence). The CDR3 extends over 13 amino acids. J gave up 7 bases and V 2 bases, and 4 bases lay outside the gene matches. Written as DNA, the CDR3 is TGTGCCAGTAGTATACGGACAGGGTTAGAGCAGTACTTC. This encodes CASSIRTGLEQYF.